The clone carrying this T cell receptor (beta chain) has only a few counts. Other DNA sequences in this specimen translate into the identical CDR3. This sample was included in a study of shared clonotypes between healthy human individuals. TCRdb's copy holds only in-frame clones and misses some; the assay was immunoSEQ multiplex PCR. The sample yields a few million clones, about 92% seen once. This clonotype was sampled from a man younger than 30 in good health. The sample comprised naive CD4+ T cells sorted from blood. The subset was: CD45RA+ positively selected.

CDR3 amino acids: CASSLDYGYTF. CDR3 nucleotide sequence: TGTGCCAGCAGCTTAGACTATGGCTACACCTTC. The chain joins TRBV7-2 to TRBJ1-2; D gene ambiguous. The germline V gene has CDR1 SGHTA and CDR2 FQGNSA. The CDR3 is 11 amino acids. The V end was cut by 1 base, the J end by 3 bases, with 0 bases between.